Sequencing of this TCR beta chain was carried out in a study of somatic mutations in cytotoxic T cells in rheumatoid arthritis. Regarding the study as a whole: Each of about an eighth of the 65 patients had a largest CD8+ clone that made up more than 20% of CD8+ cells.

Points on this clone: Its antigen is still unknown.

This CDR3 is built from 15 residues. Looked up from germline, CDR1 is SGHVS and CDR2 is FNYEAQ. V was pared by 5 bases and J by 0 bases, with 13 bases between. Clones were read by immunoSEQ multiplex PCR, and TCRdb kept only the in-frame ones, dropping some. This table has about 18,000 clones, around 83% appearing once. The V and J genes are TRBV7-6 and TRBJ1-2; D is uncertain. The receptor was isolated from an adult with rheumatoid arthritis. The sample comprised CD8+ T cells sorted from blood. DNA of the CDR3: TGTGCCAGCAGCCAGGTCGCGGACTCTAACTATGGCTACACCTTC. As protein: CASSQVADSNYGYTF.